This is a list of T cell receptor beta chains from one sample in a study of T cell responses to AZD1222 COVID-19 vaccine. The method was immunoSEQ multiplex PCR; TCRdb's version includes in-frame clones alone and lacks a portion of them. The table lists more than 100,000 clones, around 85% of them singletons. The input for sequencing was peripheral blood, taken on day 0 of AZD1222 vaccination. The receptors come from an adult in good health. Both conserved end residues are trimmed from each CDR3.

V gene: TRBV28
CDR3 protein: ASSLSVTGVIKGSPLH

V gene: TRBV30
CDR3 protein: AWSVFRTYEQY

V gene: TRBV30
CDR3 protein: AWDAGGSGANVLT

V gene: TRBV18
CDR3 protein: ASSPGTGVYSNQPQH

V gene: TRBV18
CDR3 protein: ASSPGGGTQY

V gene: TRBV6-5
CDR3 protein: AGSGGNYGYT

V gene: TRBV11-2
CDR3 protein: ASSPLPYRDRFSYEQY

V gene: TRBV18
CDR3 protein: ASSSSTRQANQPQH

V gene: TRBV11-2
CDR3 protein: ASSPGTGLKYEQY

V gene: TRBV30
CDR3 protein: AWTVGSGSADTQY

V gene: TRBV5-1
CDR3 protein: ASSLDPRGLEAF

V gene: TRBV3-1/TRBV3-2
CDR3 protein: ASSQTGTANTEAF

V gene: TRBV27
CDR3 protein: ASSYRDGSNQPQH

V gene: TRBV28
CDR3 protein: ASSSPHSGNTIY

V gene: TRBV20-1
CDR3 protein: SASVGTADQPQH

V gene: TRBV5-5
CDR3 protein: ASSLGGPGETQY

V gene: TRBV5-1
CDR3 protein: ASSSEGQGASGYT

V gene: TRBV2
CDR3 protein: ASSEEGDRFQTQY

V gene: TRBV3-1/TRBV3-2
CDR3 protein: ASSQGGVTGGYEQY

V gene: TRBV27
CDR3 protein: ASSPHRGNEQF

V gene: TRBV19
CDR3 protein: ASSREGGNTGELF

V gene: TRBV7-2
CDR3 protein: ASNQGVLAGSYEQY

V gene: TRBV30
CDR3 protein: AWTQNNEQF

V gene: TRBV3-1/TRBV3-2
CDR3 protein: ASSQDLAGGSQTQY

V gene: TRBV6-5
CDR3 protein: ARASGRSYNEQF

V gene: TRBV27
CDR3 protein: ATLGSLGQF

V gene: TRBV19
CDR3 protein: ASGGGSPLH

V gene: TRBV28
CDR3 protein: ASKGHPGPQH

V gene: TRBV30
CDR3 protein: AWRGASGYEQY

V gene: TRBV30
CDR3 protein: AWSNRETAF

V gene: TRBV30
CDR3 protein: AWSEVAYEQY

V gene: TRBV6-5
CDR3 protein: ASRRGSTSYEQY

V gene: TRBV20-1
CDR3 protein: SASPPQGTRSSYEQY

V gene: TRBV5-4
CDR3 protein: ASGFRDRDYGYT

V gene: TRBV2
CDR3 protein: ASRERDIPGDPGNTIY

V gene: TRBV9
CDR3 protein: ASSVGPGFLYEQY

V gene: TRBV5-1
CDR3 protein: ASSSTSGMTNEQF

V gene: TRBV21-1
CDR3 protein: ASSKGEGTYEQY

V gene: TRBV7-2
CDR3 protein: ASSLKAGGGLTEAF

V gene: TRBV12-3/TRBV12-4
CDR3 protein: ASSPTVNTEAF

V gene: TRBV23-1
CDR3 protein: ASSQWGLILPGSGANVLT

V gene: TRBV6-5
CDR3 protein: ASLQVPNTEAF

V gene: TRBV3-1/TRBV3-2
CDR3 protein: ASSQVNEKLF

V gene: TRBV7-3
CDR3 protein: ASSLSLTPSYEQY

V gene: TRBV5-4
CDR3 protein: ASSLEQVSGELF

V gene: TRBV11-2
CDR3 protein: ASSQGPPGSLDEQF

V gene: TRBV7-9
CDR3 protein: ASSSLAGAVYEQF

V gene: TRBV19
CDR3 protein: ASSGRAGTNEQF

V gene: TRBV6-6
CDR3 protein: ASSYVGDPGELF

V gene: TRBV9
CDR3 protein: ASSVGQGVGEKLF

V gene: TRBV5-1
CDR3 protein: ASSTGMNTEAF

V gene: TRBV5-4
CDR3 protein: ASSRDSRENTIY

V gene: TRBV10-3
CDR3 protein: ATNRGNEKLF

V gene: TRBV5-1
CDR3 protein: ASSTREGATNEKLF

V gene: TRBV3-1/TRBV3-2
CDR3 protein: ASSRIPAELF

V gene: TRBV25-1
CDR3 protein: ASSEYRTSGYNEQF

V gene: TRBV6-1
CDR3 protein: ASSARDRGSGFGQPQH

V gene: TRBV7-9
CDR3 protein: ASSPGGGGYT